This T cell receptor beta chain was retrieved from a study of liver allograft versus peripheral blood T cells. Turning to the study itself: In transplanted livers, T cell receptor repertoires were compared with those found in the recipients' peripheral blood. Study observations and caveats: It was reported that the T cell receptor repertoires found inside liver allografts differed from those that were detected in peripheral blood.

By share, this clonotype counts as medium-sized. Its antigen is not identified. One entry per CDR3 protein results from TCRdb running MiXCR on the reads. The repertoire has 8,000 to 9,000 distinct CDR3 sequences, over 15% of them found once; the top ten carry over 1.5%. The receptor was isolated from a human patient who had a liver transplant. Some of these T cells may belong to the graft donor.

CDR3 nucleotide sequence: TGTGCCAGCAGCTTACAAGTGAACACTGAAGCTTTCTTT. Amino acids: CASSLQVNTEAFF. The V call is TRBV7-2, the J call TRBJ1-1; D not resolved. CDR3 size: 13 residues. V gave up 2 bases and J gave up 0 bases, with 4 bases separating them. From germline, CDR1 is SGHTA and CDR2 FQGNSA.